This T cell receptor (beta chain) was obtained from a study of blood T cell repertoires in COVID-19. The table came from immunoSEQ multiplex PCR; TCRdb's copy has only in-frame clones and leaves some out. The profile shows some 490,000 clones, approximately 91% of them singletons. Trimming shortened V by 4 bases and J by 8 bases, and 11 bases separated the two germline ends. Germline V gene lookup returns CDR1 SQVTM and CDR2 ANQGSEA. The CDR3 loop spans 12 amino acids. The clonotype originates from an older woman who had recovered from COVID-19. This sequence joins TRBV29-1 and TRBJ1-4; D gene unclear. The material sequenced was PBMCs or T cells enriched from blood (not recorded which). The CDR3 nucleotides read TGCAGCGTTGTTCAGGAGGAAGAAAAACTGTTTTTT. Encoded protein: CSVVQEEEKLFF.